The clone carrying this T cell receptor (beta chain) was seen once. Its antigen is unknown. A second PCR, run for about 6 to 11 cycles, used a sample-barcoded 5' primer plus a J-beta primer mix. TCRdb fed the 5' RACE reads into MiXCR, producing one record per CDR3 protein. The sample records approximately 730,000 distinct CDR3 sequences, 35% to 45% being singletons. The source of the sample is a study of blood T cells in healthy people across ages. Germline V gene data show CDR1 as LGHNA and CDR2 as YSLEER. This CDR3 is built from 13 residues. Trimming left V 1 base short and J 10 bases short, with 11 bases between. The study, taken as a whole, reports: Any changes in expanded clonotypes were possibly confounded, as donor CMV status remained unknown. Using unsorted PBMCs precluded a conclusive naive versus antigen-experienced comparison. The fall in TCR beta diversity per million T cells was roughly linear with age.

Each sample used at least 6 million PBMCs. Sequences were obtained from blood. The chain joins TRBV4-3 to TRBJ2-1; D might be TRBD2 (5 bases). The TCR was taken from an older woman in good health. CDR3 region: CASSQGEFYEQFF. The CDR3 nucleotides are TGCGCCAGCAGCCAAGGGGAGTTTTACGAGCAGTTCTTC.